This T cell receptor (beta chain) was captured by sequencing in a study of vaccination and CD4 T cells after COVID-19. Study at large: At a median about 72 days (range 14 to 241) after dose two, post-vaccine samples were obtained. In the control cultures, a CEFX pool, an HIV-1 Nef pool, or no peptide was supplied. The cells in question were stimulated using overlapping spike peptides derived from SARS-CoV-2, HCoV-NL63, HCoV-OC43 and HCoV-229E.

With the Oncomine TCR Beta short-read assay, DNA from cultured CD4+ T cells was sequenced. MiXCR, run by TCRdb on the PCR reads, gives a single entry per CDR3 protein. Of 15,000 to 20,000 distinct CDR3 sequences in the sample, about 39% are singletons; the top ten hold about 15%. Treatment described: roughly ten-day PBMC culture with coronavirus spike peptide pools or control peptides (ViraFEST assay). There are a few counts of this clonotype. The antigen is undetermined. Germline V gene sequence: CDR1 MNHEY, CDR2 SMNVEV (reference sequence). Trimming stripped 4 bases from V and 0 bases from J, with 16 bases between. The CDR3 length is 17 residues.

V gene TRBV27 combines with J gene TRBJ1-5; D may be TRBD1 (5 bases). Sequenced sample: CD4+ T cells from blood, cultured in vitro. This clonotype originated in a human donor who had recovered from COVID-19. The CDR3 reads CASSSFWTSASNQPQHF. Here the CDR3 DNA reads TGTGCCAGCAGTTCTTTTTGGACAAGCGCTAGCAATCAGCCCCAGCATTTT.